This entry lists 23 T cell receptor beta chains sequenced from one sample in a study of early T cells in non-severe SARS-CoV-2 infection. One entry per CDR3 protein, called by TCRdb with MiXCR from the 5' RACE reads. The sample has approximately 50,000 distinct CDR3 sequences; 8% to 13% are singletons. The sample comprised whole blood. These receptors originate from an adult who was a healthcare worker with PCR-confirmed SARS-CoV-2 infection or an uninfected control (not recorded which).

The chain links TRBV15 to TRBJ2-7, with 8 nucleotides matching TRBD1. CDR1 is LNHNV, CDR2 YYDKDF, per germline (reference sequence). The CDR3 is 13 residues long. V trimming: 4 bases; J trimming: 6 bases; junction bases outside the gene matches: 5. This CDR3 reads CATSKSGTGEQYF. The CDR3 DNA reads TGTGCCACCAGCAAGTCCGGGACAGGCGAGCAGTACTTC.

The chain links TRBV2 to TRBJ2-1; D remains unclear. The CDR3 runs 13 residues. V was clipped by 5 bases and J by 2 bases, with 7 bases between them. Germline values: CDR1 SNHLY, CDR2 FYNNEI. The CDR3 nucleotides read TGTGCCAGCAGTTTCAGGACCTACAATGAGCAGTTCTTC. Translation gives CASSFRTYNEQFF.

This clonotype was detected ten times or more. The chain uses TRBV12-3 or TRBV12-4 and TRBJ2-1; no clear D gene. The CDR3 is 17 residues long. V was pared by 6 bases and J by 3 bases, with 21 bases between. The chain's CDR3 is CASSPPPGPGFYNEQFF. The CDR3 coding sequence is TGTGCCAGCAGCCCCCCACCCGGCCCGGGTTTCTACAATGAGCAGTTCTTC.

The table lists this clonotype with a few counts. J is TRBJ2-4 and V is TRBV12-3 or TRBV12-4, with TRBD1 matching 9 bases. V was clipped by 5 bases and J by 4 bases; unmatched bases: 6. The CDR3 has 15 amino acids. The CDR3 reads CASSRPTGGKNIQYF. CDR3 sequence (DNA): TGTGCCAGCAGTAGACCGACAGGGGGGAAAAACATTCAGTACTTC.

V and J are TRBV5-6 and TRBJ2-5, with TRBD1 identical over 9 bases. V trimming: 7 bases; J trimming: 5 bases; junction bases outside the gene matches: 15. Per the germline V gene, CDR1 is SGHDT and CDR2 is YYEEEE. This CDR3 is 16 amino acids long. CDR3 nucleotide sequence: TGTGCCAGCGGTGGGGGACAGGGAATTCTTTTGGAGACCCAGTACTTC. Its protein product is CASGGGQGILLETQYF.

This clonotype has ten or more counts. The chain recombines TRBV29-1 with TRBJ1-2, with D possibly TRBD1 on 5 matching bases. The CDR3 length is 12 residues. Looked up from germline, CDR1 is SQVTM and CDR2 is ANQGSEA. Between the trimmed V and J ends, which lost 3 bases and 5 bases, there was a span of 10 bases. CDR3 in DNA: TGCAGCGTTGACGCGGGGGAATATGGCTACACCTTC. Translating gives CSVDAGEYGYTF.

This chain connects TRBV28 to TRBJ1-2; perhaps TRBD1 as D (6 bases). The V gene lost 8 bases and the J gene lost 3 bases, with 19 bases spanning the gap. This CDR3 has 15 residues. CDR1 is MDHEN, CDR2 SYDVKM, per germline. The CDR3 DNA follows: TGTGCCAGCCGAGACCCTGGGGGGGGCGACTATGGCTACACCTTC. Translated, it gives CASRDPGGGDYGYTF.

The J gene is TRBJ1-5, the V gene TRBV18, with 7 bases identical to TRBD1. Germline V lookup: CDR1 KGHSH, CDR2 LQKENI. The J segment lost 6 bases and the V segment lost 3 bases, leaving 5 bases of the junction unmatched. The CDR3 has 14 amino acids. The CDR3 DNA sequence: TGTGCCAGCTCACCCACAGGGGATGGTCAGCCCCAGCATTTT. Its translation: CASSPTGDGQPQHF.

The V and J genes are TRBV20-1 and TRBJ1-2; TRBD1 matches at 10 bases. Trimming at V came to 0 bases and at J to 4 bases, leaving 11 bases not matched to a gene. Germline V CDR1 and CDR2: DFQATT, SNEGSKA (reference sequence). The CDR3 has 17 residues. CDR3 residues: CSARDKIWDRGSYGYTF. CDR3 nucleotides: TGCAGTGCTAGAGATAAAATTTGGGACAGGGGATCCTATGGCTACACCTTC.

This clonotype came up a few times. This chain links TRBV3-1 with TRBJ1-2; no clear D. V was clipped by 1 base and J by 0 bases, with 12 bases between them. Per the germline V gene, CDR1 is LGHDT and CDR2 is YNNKEL (reference sequence). This CDR3 spans 16 amino acids. CDR3 sequence reads: CASSQGLGAANYGYTF. The DNA of the CDR3 is TGTGCCAGCAGCCAAGGATTGGGAGCAGCTAACTATGGCTACACCTTC.

This clonotype came up many times. This chain uses TRBV7-3 with TRBJ1-1, with D perhaps matching TRBD1 (5 bases). The V and J ends lost 2 bases and 1 base respectively, with 8 bases between them. This CDR3 is 14 amino acids long. Germline V gene sequence: CDR1 SGHTA, CDR2 FQGTGA. CDR3 sequence: CASSLSTGNTEAFF. DNA of the CDR3: TGTGCCAGCAGCTTATCAACAGGGAACACTGAAGCTTTCTTT.

This clonotype has a handful of counts. The chain links TRBV5-1 to TRBJ2-4; tentatively, D is TRBD2 (6 bases). The CDR3 spans 13 residues. The germline gives CDR1 SGHRS, CDR2 YFSETQ. The ends were cut back, 4 bases at V and 8 bases at J, with 13 bases in the middle. CDR3 DNA: TGCGCCAGCAGCCCGCAGGGAGGCGACATTCAGTACTTC. Translating it yields CASSPQGGDIQYF.

Many counts were recorded for this clonotype. The V gene is TRBV5-1, the J gene TRBJ2-2; 7 bases match TRBD1. CDR1 SGHRS and CDR2 YFSETQ come from the germline V gene. V shed 3 bases and J 1 base; nucleotides not matched to a gene: 6. The length of the CDR3 is 16 residues. Written as DNA, the CDR3 is TGCGCCAGCAGCTGGGGACAGACATTGAACACCGGGGAGCTGTTTTTT. Its translation is CASSWGQTLNTGELFF.

The J gene is TRBJ2-3, the V gene TRBV5-6, with D maybe TRBD2 (6 bases). The V end lost 5 bases, the J end lost 5 bases, and 9 bases lay between the germline ends. Looked up from germline, CDR1 is SGHDT and CDR2 is YYEEEE. This CDR3 spans 12 amino acids. CDR3 loop: CASRYGRDTQYF. The CDR3 DNA reads TGTGCCAGCAGATACGGGAGAGATACGCAGTATTTT.

There are many counts of this clonotype. The rearrangement uses TRBV5-1 and TRBJ2-4, with 14 positions matching TRBD2. The ends lost 4 bases at V and 15 bases at J; junction bases unmatched: 12. This CDR3 has 15 residues. Germline-derived CDR1 and CDR2 are SGHRS and YFSETQ. Written as DNA, the CDR3 is TGCGCCAGCAGCCTCCGAACCGGGACTAGCGGGGGTTTGTACTTC. Translating gives CASSLRTGTSGGLYF. The whole variable domain, filled in from reference TRBV5-1 and TRBJ2-4, reads KAGVTQTPRYLIKTRGQQVTLSCSPISGHRSVSWYQQTPGQGLQFLFEYFSETQRNKGNFPGRFSGRQFSNSRSEMNVSTLELGDSALYLCASSLRTGTSGGLYFGAGTRLSVL.

Only a few counts were recorded for this clonotype. The chain combines TRBV29-1 with TRBJ2-3, with D possibly being TRBD2 (6 bases). Trimming cost V 3 bases and J 0 bases, with 13 bases left between them. CDR1 and CDR2 (germline): SQVTM, ANQGSEA. The CDR3 consists of 15 residues. The CDR3 protein is CSVDGLFPSTDTQYF. The CDR3, as DNA: TGCAGCGTTGACGGACTATTCCCCAGCACAGATACGCAGTATTTT.

The sample holds many counts of this clonotype. The gene calls are TRBV20-1 and TRBJ2-1; D remains unclear. CDR3 length: 10 amino acids. Per the germline V gene, CDR1 is DFQATT and CDR2 is SNEGSKA (reference sequence). V was cut by 5 bases and J by 5 bases, with 4 bases left in between. The CDR3: CSADNNEQFF. CDR3 sequence (DNA): TGCAGTGCTGACAACAATGAGCAGTTCTTC.

Ten or more counts support this clonotype. This sequence joins TRBV9 and TRBJ1-6, with D tentatively TRBD1 (6 bases). The CDR3 length is 14 residues. The germline V gene has CDR1 SGDLS and CDR2 YYNGEE. V lost 0 bases to trimming and J lost 6 bases, with 7 bases between them. The CDR3 loop is CASSVGTANSPLHF. The CDR3 DNA follows: TGTGCCAGCAGCGTAGGGACAGCTAATTCACCCCTCCACTTT.

The table lists this clonotype with many counts. The chain employs TRBV30 and TRBJ2-7; D call uncertain. CDR3 size: 12 residues. Germline V gene data show CDR1 as GTSNPN and CDR2 as SVGIG (reference sequence). Trimming cost V 0 bases and J 9 bases, with 12 bases left between them. CDR3 amino acids: CAWSVRETRQYF. The DNA of the CDR3 is TGTGCCTGGAGTGTACGTGAGACTCGGCAGTACTTC.

The table lists this clonotype with many counts. The chain couples TRBV7-6 to TRBJ2-7; D unresolved. This CDR3 comprises 15 residues. Trimming stripped 5 bases from V and 2 bases from J, with 16 bases between. CDR1 and CDR2 (germline): SGHVS, FNYEAQ. The CDR3 region has the DNA TGTGCCAGCAGCCGTTCGCGACGGCGCCCCTACGAGCAGTACTTC. Translated, it gives CASSRSRRRPYEQYF. The variable domain in full, with the rest retrieved from reference TRBV7-6 and TRBJ2-7, is GAGVSQSPRYKVTKRGQDVALRCDPISGHVSLYWYRQALGQGPEFLTYFNYEAQQDKSGLPNDRFSAERPEGSISTLTIQRTEQRDSAMYRCASSRSRRRPYEQYFGPGTRLTVT.

This clonotype has just one count. CDR3 in DNA: TGCAGTGCTAGGGTCCCCGGGGGCGGCTACACCTTC. This gives the protein CSARVPGGGYTF. The gene calls are TRBV20-1 and TRBJ1-2, with D possibly TRBD1 on 6 matching bases. The CDR3 spans 12 residues. CDR1 DFQATT and CDR2 SNEGSKA come from the germline V gene (reference sequence). V was shortened by 3 bases and J by 8 bases, with 13 bases between the two germline ends.

Only a few counts were recorded for this clonotype. The chain recombines TRBV6-2 or TRBV6-3 with TRBJ2-4; TRBD1 might be the D (6 bases). Germline V gene lookup returns CDR1 MNHEY and CDR2 SVGEGT. This CDR3 has 16 amino acids. Trimming pared 2 bases from V and 0 bases from J, leaving 11 bases between. The CDR3 region is CASSYEGDGAKNIQYF. The CDR3, as DNA: TGTGCCAGCAGTTACGAGGGGGATGGAGCCAAAAACATTCAGTACTTC.

This clonotype has more than one count but fewer than ten. The V call is TRBV5-4, the J call TRBJ2-2; no definite D call. Germline V gene data show CDR1 as SGHNT and CDR2 as YYREEE (reference sequence). Trimming left V 2 bases short and J 1 base short, with 12 bases between. The CDR3 sequence is 16 residues long. Here the CDR3 reads CASSLPLPKNTGELFF. DNA of the CDR3: TGTGCCAGCAGCTTACCGTTACCGAAGAACACCGGGGAGCTGTTTTTT.